This passage covers 24 T cell receptor beta chains from one sample sequenced in a study of early T cells in non-severe SARS-CoV-2 infection. TCRdb reanalysed the 5' RACE reads using MiXCR and keeps one entry per CDR3 protein. Of some 27,000 distinct CDR3 sequences listed, about 4.6% are singletons. Specimen: whole blood. These TCRs come from an adult who was a healthcare worker with PCR-confirmed SARS-CoV-2 infection or an uninfected control (not recorded which).

This chain connects TRBV28 to TRBJ1-6; 7 bases are a match to TRBD1. Germline trimming cut 4 bases from V and 10 bases from J; bases unmatched to any gene: 7. Germline V lookup: CDR1 MDHEN, CDR2 SYDVKM. CDR3 length: 14 residues. CDR3 bases: TGTGCCAGCAGTTCGGACAGGCTGAGATCACCCCTCCACTTT. Translation gives CASSSDRLRSPLHF.

The sample holds many counts of this clonotype. The chain carries TRBV20-1 and TRBJ2-1, with D perhaps matching TRBD2 (6 bases). Germline loops: CDR1 DFQATT, CDR2 SNEGSKA (reference sequence). Deletions cut 8 bases from V and 8 bases from J, with 22 bases between. The CDR3 consists of 14 residues. The CDR3, as DNA: TGCAGTACGACGCCGGGACCCCGCGGGGATGAGCAGTTCTTC. Amino acids: CSTTPGPRGDEQFF.

This clonotype came up a few times. The chain uses TRBV9 and TRBJ2-1; unclear D gene. The CDR3 consists of 13 residues. The ends were cut back, 4 bases at V and 7 bases at J, with 12 bases in the middle. Per germline, CDR1 SGDLS and CDR2 YYNGEE. DNA of the CDR3: TGTGCCAGCAGCTTAGGTATGGAGAATGAGCAGTTCTTC. This encodes CASSLGMENEQFF.

CDR3 in DNA: TGTGCCAGCACCCTGGGACCGCCATCCGTCTATGGCTACACCTTC. Its translation is CASTLGPPSVYGYTF. The chain is built from TRBV6-6 and TRBJ1-2, with a tentative D call TRBD1 (5 bases). CDR1 is MNHNY, CDR2 SVGAGI, per germline (reference sequence). V gave up 7 bases and J gave up 4 bases, with 19 bases separating them. This CDR3 is 15 amino acids long.

In this sample, this clonotype turned up many times. The V call is TRBV5-1, the J call TRBJ2-7, with 8 nucleotides matching TRBD2. The CDR3 extends over 16 amino acids. From germline, CDR1 is SGHRS and CDR2 YFSETQ. After removal of 0 bases from V and 5 bases from J, the junction contained 10 bases not matched to a gene. CDR3 protein: CASSLGGVAGFHEQYF. The CDR3 DNA sequence: TGCGCCAGCAGCTTGGGAGGGGTAGCGGGATTCCACGAGCAGTACTTC.

This clonotype was observed a few times. This chain uses TRBV27 with TRBJ1-4, with a possible D match to TRBD1 (6 bases). The V end lost 7 bases, the J end lost 3 bases, and 18 bases lay between the germline ends. CDR1 and CDR2 (germline): MNHEY, SMNVEV (reference sequence). The CDR3 has 16 residues. The CDR3 reads CASTLQGRWSNEKLFF. The CDR3 nucleotides read TGTGCCAGCACCTTGCAGGGGAGGTGGTCTAATGAAAAACTGTTTTTT.

This clonotype has ten or more counts. The rearrangement uses TRBV3-1 and TRBJ1-1, with 8 bases lining up with TRBD1. Trimming removed 4 bases from V and 6 bases from J; junction bases left unmatched: 10. Looked up from germline, CDR1 is LGHDT and CDR2 is YNNKEL (reference sequence). The CDR3 contains 15 residues. CDR3 DNA: TGTGCCAGCAGCCGGGGGGGCAGGGGGCTTTCTGAAGCTTTCTTT. Its protein is CASSRGGRGLSEAFF. Looking up the rest from reference TRBV3-1 and TRBJ1-1 gives the full variable domain: DTAVSQTPKYLVTQMGNDKSIKCEQNLGHDTMYWYKQDSKKFLKIMFSYNNKELIINETVPNRFSPKSPDKAHLNLHINSLELGDSAVYFCASSRGGRGLSEAFFGQGTRLTVV.

Many counts were recorded for this clonotype. The chain couples TRBV2 to TRBJ2-4; D call uncertain. V was shortened by 5 bases and J by 2 bases, with 10 bases between the two germline ends. CDR1 SNHLY and CDR2 FYNNEI come from the germline V gene. The CDR3 length is 14 residues. This CDR3 is CASSSKDPKNIQYF. The CDR3 nucleotides read TGTGCCAGCAGTTCAAAAGACCCCAAAAACATTCAGTACTTC.

This chain links TRBV7-2 with TRBJ2-3; a possible D gene is TRBD2 (6 bases). The CDR3 has 15 residues. The germline gives CDR1 SGHTA, CDR2 FQGNSA. V was cut by 6 bases and J by 5 bases, with 18 bases left in between. The CDR3, as DNA: TGTGCCAGCAGTCCTCGATCGCGGAGGGGAGATACGCAGTATTTT. Protein sequence: CASSPRSRRGDTQYF.

Only a few counts were recorded for this clonotype. The CDR3 DNA is TGTGCCAGCAGCTTAGTCCCCCGAGGGCACGAGCAGTACTTC. It codes for CASSLVPRGHEQYF. The chain has TRBV11-2 and TRBJ2-7; tentatively, D is TRBD2 (5 bases). Deletions cut 1 base from V and 5 bases from J, with 12 bases between. Germline V gene lookup returns CDR1 SGHAT and CDR2 FQNNGV. This CDR3 comprises 14 residues.

This clonotype has a count of ten or more. The rearrangement uses TRBV10-3 and TRBJ1-5; 7 positions agree with TRBD1. The CDR3 is 13 residues long. V lost 10 bases and J lost 7; bases outside the gene matches: 10. The V gene's germline CDR1 is ENHRY and CDR2 SYGVKD. The CDR3 DNA reads as TGTGCCACCCAGACAGGGAGTGAGCAGCCCCAGCATTTT. It codes for CATQTGSEQPQHF.

V is TRBV11-2 and J is TRBJ1-1; D gene unclear. Germline CDR1 and CDR2: SGHAT and FQNNGV. The CDR3 is 12 residues long. Trimming took 0 bases from V and 4 from J, leaving 3 bases between them. The CDR3 nucleotides read TGTGCCAGCAGCTTAGATGGCACTGAAGCTTTCTTT. This translates into CASSLDGTEAFF. Full variable domain (rest looked up from reference TRBV11-2 and TRBJ1-1): EAGVAQSPRYKIIEKRQSVAFWCNPISGHATLYWYQQILGQGPKLLIQFQNNGVVDDSQLPKDRFSAERLKGVDSTLKIQPAKLEDSAVYLCASSLDGTEAFFGQGTRLTVV.

There are many counts of this clonotype. A junction end diverges from the germline sequence, so it may reflect a read error. The rearrangement uses TRBV5-5 and TRBJ1-2; TRBD1 might be the D (6 bases). The CDR3 extends over 12 amino acids. Germline V gene data show CDR1 as SGHKS and CDR2 as YYEKEE (reference sequence). The CDR3 region is CASTLQGYGYTF. DNA for the CDR3: TGTGCCAGCACCTTGCAGGGGTATGGCTACACCTTC.

Ten or more counts support this clonotype. The J gene is TRBJ2-7, the V gene TRBV5-1; D not resolved. The CDR3 has 15 amino acids. CDR1 and CDR2 (germline): SGHRS, YFSETQ. V shed 0 bases and J shed 6 bases, with 16 bases lying between them. This CDR3 is CASSLGTRSPGEQYF. As DNA, the CDR3 is TGCGCCAGCAGCTTGGGGACCCGGTCTCCCGGCGAGCAGTACTTC. Together with reference TRBV5-1 and TRBJ2-7, the CDR3 gives the full variable domain: KAGVTQTPRYLIKTRGQQVTLSCSPISGHRSVSWYQQTPGQGLQFLFEYFSETQRNKGNFPGRFSGRQFSNSRSEMNVSTLELGDSALYLCASSLGTRSPGEQYFGPGTRLTVT.

This clonotype was seen more than once but under ten times. This sequence joins TRBV4-2 and TRBJ2-5; perhaps TRBD2 as D (5 bases). Germline lookup yields CDR1 LGHNA and CDR2 YNFKEQ. V was shortened by 0 bases and J by 9 bases, with 14 bases between the two germline ends. The CDR3 loop spans 14 amino acids. This CDR3 reads CASSQEGHTGAQYF. CDR3 coding DNA: TGTGCCAGCAGCCAAGAGGGCCACACCGGGGCCCAGTACTTC.

This clonotype was found many times. V is TRBV19 and J is TRBJ2-1; tentatively, D is TRBD2 (6 bases). Germline assignment: CDR1 LNHDA and CDR2 SQIVND (reference sequence). There are 13 residues in the CDR3. The ends were cut back, 4 bases at V and 5 bases at J, with 9 bases in the middle. The CDR3 DNA sequence: TGTGCCAGTAGTACGGACTACCACAATGAGCAGTTCTTC. It specifies CASSTDYHNEQFF.

The chain recombines TRBV3-1 with TRBJ1-2; D is unclear. CDR1 LGHDT and CDR2 YNNKEL come from the germline V gene (reference sequence). The CDR3 length is 13 residues. The V end was cut by 4 bases, the J end by 8 bases, with 14 bases between. CDR3 in DNA: TGTGCCAGCAGCCCGTCCGGCGGGGTAGGCTACACCTTC. Protein: CASSPSGGVGYTF.

V is TRBV30 and J is TRBJ1-5, with a tentative D call TRBD1 (6 bases). The V gene lost 3 bases and the J gene lost 7 bases, with 13 bases spanning the gap. The length of the CDR3 is 13 residues. The germline gives CDR1 GTSNPN, CDR2 SVGIG (reference sequence). DNA of the CDR3: TGTGCCTGGAGCCCTGAGGACAGCCAGCCCCAGCATTTT. It translates to CAWSPEDSQPQHF.

J is TRBJ1-5 and V is TRBV5-1, with D perhaps TRBD1 (6 bases). The CDR3 totals 16 residues. Trimming took off 9 bases at V and 3 bases at J, with 22 bases between the two ends. Per germline, CDR1 SGHRS and CDR2 YFSETQ. This CDR3 reads CAITPWGQGNNQPQHF. The CDR3, as DNA: TGCGCCATCACCCCTTGGGGGCAGGGCAACAATCAGCCCCAGCATTTT.

In its sample, this clonotype was seen many times. V and J are TRBV7-6 and TRBJ2-2; a possible D gene is TRBD2 (6 bases). Germline V gives CDR1 SGHVS, CDR2 FNYEAQ. V was shortened by 2 bases and J by 0 bases, with 10 bases between the two germline ends. The CDR3 totals 16 residues. The CDR3 protein is CASSLSGRANTGELFF. The CDR3 DNA reads TGTGCCAGCAGCTTAAGCGGGCGTGCGAACACCGGGGAGCTGTTTTTT.

Many counts were recorded for this clonotype. This rearrangement joins TRBV20-1 to TRBJ1-2; TRBD1 matches 8 bases. The CDR3 loop spans 12 amino acids. V shed 6 bases and J 7 bases; nucleotides not matched to a gene: 7. Germline V gene data show CDR1 as DFQATT and CDR2 as SNEGSKA (reference sequence). The CDR3 DNA reads as TGCAGTGCCCTGGACAGGGTGTTTGGCTACACCTTC. As protein: CSALDRVFGYTF.

Notes on this clonotype: It may be a read error: a sequence one base away is much more abundant. The chain employs TRBV25-1 and TRBJ2-2; D uncertain. The CDR3 contains 15 residues. Looked up from germline, CDR1 is MGHDK and CDR2 is SYGVNS. Here the CDR3 reads CVSSEYLSYTGELFF. The CDR3 DNA is TGTGTCAGCAGTGAATATCTGTCCTACACCGGGGAGCTGTTTTTT.

This clonotype has ten or more counts. The gene calls are TRBV5-1 and TRBJ2-1, with 11 bases matching TRBD2. CDR1 is SGHRS, CDR2 YFSETQ, per germline. V shed 0 bases, J shed 6 bases, and the junction held 5 bases outside the gene matches. The CDR3 length is 16 residues. CDR3 sequence reads: CASSLGTSGQINEQFF. The CDR3 nucleotides are TGCGCCAGCAGCTTGGGGACTAGCGGGCAGATCAATGAGCAGTTCTTC.

This clonotype has at least ten counts. This chain connects TRBV4-1 to TRBJ1-6, with D perhaps TRBD1 (5 bases). This CDR3 has 13 amino acids. Germline loops: CDR1 MGHRA, CDR2 YSYEKL. V was shortened by 4 bases and J by 6 bases, with 7 bases between the two germline ends. CDR3 coding DNA: TGCGCCAGCAGCCGGGACCTTAATTCACCCCTCCACTTT. Translating gives CASSRDLNSPLHF.